The subject of this entry is one T cell receptor beta chain. The sample comes from a study of blood T cell repertoires in COVID-19. Overall study context: COVID-19 samples from acute and convalescent phases originated in the United States, Italy and Spain.

CDR1 is MNHNS, CDR2 SASEGT, per germline. The length of the CDR3 is 12 residues. V lost 1 base to trimming and J lost 9 bases, with 7 bases between them. Original data processing: Scientists estimated how many nucleated cells there were by amplifying reference gene primers. Profiling relied on immunoSEQ multiplex PCR, and the TCRdb table lists in-frame clones only, not all of them. V and J calls and clone size come straight from that table; D and trimming were deduced from the DNA. The sample lists hundreds of thousands of clones; 70% to 90% were seen once. This chain links TRBV6-1 with TRBJ2-1; tentative D call: TRBD1 (5 bases). The receptor's source is a man aged 50 to 59 with active or convalescent COVID-19. Sample: peripheral blood. CDR3 coding DNA: TGTGCCAGCAGTGAAGACAGGAGTGAGCAGTTCTTC. Its protein is CASSEDRSEQFF.